The next 28 T cell receptor beta chains were all read from a single sample in a study of follicular helper T cells after annual influenza vaccination. Time point given: 2015-2016 season, pre-vaccination. Method: immunoSEQ multiplex PCR; TCRdb's copy keeps in-frame clones and lacks some. The sample holds 9,500 to 13,000 clones, around 85% seen once. This specimen was CXCR5+ CD38- circulating T follicular helper cells from blood, taken on the day of influenza vaccination. Subset denoted: circulating Tfh, non-naive CD4+CXCR5+PD-1+ (ICOS+CD38+ or ICOS-CD38-). Source of these receptors: an adult who received the influenza vaccine.

This clone appeared a few times. The rearrangement uses TRBV30 and TRBJ2-7; D call uncertain. Trimming removed 1 base at V and 3 bases at J, with 13 bases between. Per germline, CDR1 GTSNPN and CDR2 SVGIG (reference sequence). This CDR3 has 14 amino acids. CDR3 protein: CAWSGEIHSYEQYF. CDR3 nucleotides: TGTGCCTGGAGTGGGGAAATACACAGCTACGAGCAGTACTTC. Based on the CDR3 plus reference TRBV30 and TRBJ2-7, the full variable domain is SQTIHQWPATLVQPVGSPLSLECTVEGTSNPNLYWYRQAAGRGLQLLFYSVGIGQISSEVPQNLSASRPQDRQFILSSKKLLLSDSGFYLCAWSGEIHSYEQYFGPGTRLTVT.

The chain joins TRBV5-6 to TRBJ1-5; 7 nucleotides agree with TRBD1. CDR1 is SGHDT and CDR2 is YYEEEE in the germline V gene. The CDR3 length is 14 residues. Trimming removed 4 bases from V and 6 bases from J; junction bases left unmatched: 7. The CDR3 reads CASSKLTGSQPQHF. Written as DNA, the CDR3 is TGTGCCAGCAGCAAACTGACAGGGAGTCAGCCCCAGCATTTT.

V is TRBV5-1 and J is TRBJ1-6; D gene ambiguous. The CDR3 contains 14 residues. Per germline, CDR1 SGHRS and CDR2 YFSETQ. With 6 bases removed from V and 4 bases from J, the gap between germline ends came to 11 bases. The CDR3 DNA is TGCGCCAGCAAAGATCTAGGTTATAATTCACCCCTCCACTTT. Its protein is CASKDLGYNSPLHF.

A remark on this clone: Sequence at one end of the junction differs from germline and may be a read error. The chain links TRBV5-1 to TRBJ1-6; D call uncertain. The CDR3 is 12 amino acids. Germline CDR1 SGHRS, CDR2 YFSETQ. The CDR3 region has the DNA TGTGCCAGCAGCCGCGAATCGGGAACCCTCCACTTT. It translates to CASSRESGTLHF.

The CDR3 DNA sequence: TGTGCCAGCAGCCCCCGGATCGGTACTTACAATGAGCAGTTCTTC. Encoded protein: CASSPRIGTYNEQFF. This chain uses TRBV11-2 with TRBJ2-1; D gene unclear. The CDR3 has 15 amino acids. Germline values: CDR1 SGHAT, CDR2 FQNNGV. V lost 5 bases, J lost 4 bases, and 15 bases lay in between.

V and J are TRBV9 and TRBJ1-1; tentative D call: TRBD1 (5 bases). V dropped 0 bases and J dropped 5 bases, with 11 bases sitting between them. Germline V gene data show CDR1 as SGDLS and CDR2 as YYNGEE. This CDR3 region has 14 residues. This CDR3 reads CASSVEEGRTEAFF. The CDR3 coding sequence is TGTGCCAGCAGCGTAGAGGAGGGGAGGACTGAAGCTTTCTTT.

The chain has TRBV14 and TRBJ1-1; D gene unclear. This CDR3 spans 14 amino acids. V was clipped by 0 bases and J by 11 bases, with 16 bases between them. CDR1 is SGHDN and CDR2 is FVKESK in the germline V gene. CDR3: CASSQDQEDLGAFF. Written as DNA, the CDR3 is TGTGCCAGCAGCCAAGATCAGGAGGATTTAGGTGCTTTCTTT. Drawing the rest from reference TRBV14 and TRBJ1-1, the complete variable domain is EAGVTQFPSHSVIEKGQTVTLRCDPISGHDNLYWYRRVMGKEIKFLLHFVKESKQDESGMPNNRFLAERTGGTYSTLKVQPAELEDSGVYFCASSQDQEDLGAFFGQGTRLTVV.

For this clone: The same CDR3 arises from other DNA sequences in this sample as well. The rearrangement links TRBV7-2 to TRBJ1-2; D may be TRBD1 (6 bases). CDR1 is SGHTA, CDR2 FQGNSA, per germline. V lost 1 base and J 8 bases, leaving 11 bases between the germline ends. The CDR3 sequence is 13 residues long. The CDR3: CASSLDPGVGYTF. The CDR3 nucleotides are TGTGCCAGCAGCTTAGACCCAGGGGTGGGCTACACCTTC.

V and J are TRBV28 and TRBJ1-2, with 9 bases aligning to TRBD1. With V trimmed by 8 bases and J by 2 bases, 15 bases remained unmatched. Looked up from germline, CDR1 is MDHEN and CDR2 is SYDVKM. The CDR3 totals 17 residues. The CDR3 DNA reads TGTGCCAGCGTACGGGCCGGGACAGGGTTTCGGAACTATGGCTACACCTTC. This translates into CASVRAGTGFRNYGYTF.

The genes are TRBV7-9 and TRBJ1-1; no firm D call. Germline-derived CDR1 and CDR2 are SEHNR and FQNEAQ (reference sequence). V shed 5 bases and J shed 6 bases, with 22 bases lying between them. The CDR3 covers 16 residues. Written as DNA, the CDR3 is TGTGCCAGCAGCCACGCCTTGGTCGACGAACGGGCTGAAGCTTTCTTT. Amino acid sequence: CASSHALVDERAEAFF.

This chain uses TRBV4-2 with TRBJ2-6, with D perhaps assigned TRBD1 or TRBD2 (5 bases each). Per germline, CDR1 LGHNA and CDR2 YNFKEQ. CDR3 size: 18 residues. Between the trimmed V and J ends, which lost 7 bases and 0 bases, there was a span of 19 bases. The CDR3 sequence: CASTEAQGPLSGANVLTF. Here the CDR3 DNA reads TGTGCCAGCACCGAAGCCCAGGGACCTCTCTCTGGGGCCAACGTCCTGACTTTC.

The chain employs TRBV5-1 and TRBJ1-4; D unclear. The CDR3 is 14 residues long. Germline V gene sequence: CDR1 SGHRS, CDR2 YFSETQ. V lost 5 bases to trimming and J lost 0 bases, with 8 bases between them. The CDR3 nucleotides read TGCGCCAGCAGGGCAGCCGCAACTAATGAAAAACTGTTTTTT. This translates into CASRAAATNEKLFF.

The rearrangement links TRBV5-1 to TRBJ2-1; the match to TRBD2 covers 15 bases. Germline lookup yields CDR1 SGHRS and CDR2 YFSETQ. Losses at the gene ends were 3 bases for V and 0 bases for J; bases not matched to a gene: 7. CDR3 size: 19 residues. The CDR3 sequence: CASSSTGTSGGHSYNEQFF. CDR3 DNA sequence: TGCGCCAGCAGCTCCACCGGGACTAGCGGGGGGCACTCCTACAATGAGCAGTTCTTC.

The gene calls are TRBV4-3 and TRBJ1-4; D perhaps matches TRBD1 (5 bases). Trimming pared 1 base from V and 2 bases from J, leaving 8 bases between. Germline lookup yields CDR1 LGHNA and CDR2 YSLEER. The CDR3 consists of 15 residues. The CDR3 here is CASSQGGVTNEKLFF. DNA of the CDR3: TGCGCCAGCAGCCAAGGGGGGGTCACTAATGAAAAACTGTTTTTT.

Only a few counts were recorded for this clone. The rearrangement uses TRBV14 and TRBJ1-1; 7 bases are shared with TRBD1. V was pared by 9 bases and J by 6 bases, with 10 bases of the junction left unmatched. The CDR3 spans 13 residues. Germline V gene lookup returns CDR1 SGHDN and CDR2 FVKESK. The DNA of the CDR3 is TGTGCCAGTCAATTCAGACAGGGCTCTGAAGCTTTCTTT. It translates to CASQFRQGSEAFF.

The rearrangement uses TRBV4-1 and TRBJ1-2; D call uncertain. Germline CDR1 reads MGHRA; CDR2 reads YSYEKL. V was shortened by 4 bases and J by 3 bases, with 15 bases between the two germline ends. CDR3 size: 15 residues. The CDR3 nucleotides are TGCGCCAGCAGCCCGAGTCAGACGGCGGACTATGGCTACACCTTC. Its protein product is CASSPSQTADYGYTF.

This clone appeared a single time. This chain links TRBV2 with TRBJ2-1; D ambiguous. CDR1 SNHLY and CDR2 FYNNEI come from the germline V gene. Trimming shortened V by 6 bases and J by 6 bases, and 9 bases separated the two germline ends. The CDR3 contains 12 residues. This CDR3 reads CASSLDANEQFF. The CDR3 coding sequence is TGTGCCAGCAGCCTAGACGCCAATGAGCAGTTCTTC.

Turning to this clone: In the same sample, other DNA sequences code for this CDR3. The V and J genes are TRBV19 and TRBJ2-2; 7 nucleotides line up with TRBD2. The CDR3 length is 13 residues. Germline CDR1 is LNHDA and CDR2 is SQIVND (reference sequence). V shed 6 bases and J 8 bases; nucleotides not matched to a gene: 6. CDR3 nucleotides: TGTGCCAGTAGCCTCGGACTAGTTGGGGAGCTGTTTTTT. Translating gives CASSLGLVGELFF.

The CDR3 spells CASSARNGNPQETQYF. CDR3 nucleotides: TGTGCCAGCAGCGCCAGGAACGGAAACCCCCAAGAGACCCAGTACTTC. This chain uses TRBV9 with TRBJ2-5; D remains ambiguous. V was cut by 3 bases and J by 1 base, with 16 bases left in between. Germline assignment: CDR1 SGDLS and CDR2 YYNGEE. CDR3 length: 16 residues.

This rearrangement joins TRBV14 to TRBJ1-6; maybe TRBD1 (5 bases). The CDR3 consists of 12 residues. The V gene's germline CDR1 is SGHDN and CDR2 FVKESK. Between the trimmed V and J ends, which lost 4 bases and 8 bases, there was a span of 6 bases. The CDR3 protein is CASSLGDSPLHF. In DNA form, the CDR3 reads TGTGCCAGCAGCCTAGGGGATTCACCCCTCCACTTT.

The chain links TRBV19 to TRBJ2-1; the match to TRBD2 covers 13 bases. This CDR3 contains 15 residues. J was trimmed by 7 bases and V by 4 bases; bases with no gene match: 4. The germline CDR1 and CDR2 sequences are LNHDA and SQIVND (reference sequence). CDR3 in amino acids: CASSTPGLAGNEQFF. For the CDR3, the DNA is TGTGCCAGTAGTACCCCGGGACTAGCGGGGAATGAGCAGTTCTTC.

The chain joins TRBV5-1 to TRBJ2-6; the D is unclear. In germline, CDR1 is SGHRS, CDR2 YFSETQ. V lost 9 bases and J 0 bases, leaving 16 bases between the germline ends. The length of the CDR3 is 16 residues. The CDR3 protein is CATTRSEFSGANVLTF. CDR3 DNA sequence: TGCGCCACCACCAGGTCTGAGTTCTCTGGGGCCAACGTCCTGACTTTC.

The chain employs TRBV5-5 and TRBJ1-2; tentatively, D is TRBD1 (5 bases). Trimming removed 0 bases from V and 2 bases from J, with 11 bases in between. Germline V CDR1 and CDR2: SGHKS, YYEKEE (reference sequence). This CDR3 has 15 residues. The CDR3 here is CASSLGAGWNYGYTF. As DNA, the CDR3 is TGTGCCAGCAGCTTGGGGGCAGGGTGGAACTATGGCTACACCTTC.

The genes are TRBV21-1 and TRBJ1-2. TRBV21-1 is a pseudogene. The CDR3 covers 14 residues. This chain's CDR3 is CASSNSGMKDGYTF. The CDR3, as DNA: TGTGCCAGCAGCAATTCCGGGATGAAGGATGGCTACACCTTC.

The V call is TRBV5-1, the J call TRBJ2-1; TRBD2 aligns across 15 bases. The germline gives CDR1 SGHRS, CDR2 YFSETQ. Trimming at V came to 4 bases and at J to 0 bases, leaving 5 bases not matched to a gene. The CDR3 has 18 residues. CDR3 in DNA: TGCGCCAGCAGCCCCGGGACTAGCGGGAGGTCCTCCTACAATGAGCAGTTCTTC. Residues: CASSPGTSGRSSYNEQFF.

The CDR3 coding sequence is TGTGCCAGCTCATCGTCTAGCGGGAGAGTGGAGCAGTACTTC. Translating it yields CASSSSSGRVEQYF. The chain employs TRBV18 and TRBJ2-7; TRBD2 aligns across 10 bases. Germline assignment: CDR1 KGHSH and CDR2 LQKENI. J gave up 7 bases and V 5 bases, and 8 bases lay outside the gene matches. The CDR3 loop spans 14 amino acids.

V gene TRBV19 combines with J gene TRBJ2-3; a possible D gene is TRBD1 (6 bases). Germline V gene data show CDR1 as LNHDA and CDR2 as SQIVND (reference sequence). CDR3 length: 16 residues. V lost 6 bases and J lost 0, with 16 bases in between. CDR3 in amino acids: CASSLWSTGSTDTQYF. CDR3 in DNA: TGTGCCAGTAGCCTCTGGTCCACAGGGAGCACAGATACGCAGTATTTT. The complete variable domain, with remaining parts taken from reference TRBV19 and TRBJ2-3, reads DGGITQSPKYLFRKEGQNVTLSCEQNLNHDAMYWYRQDPGQGLRLIYYSQIVNDFQKGDIAEGYSVSREKKESFPLTVTSAQKNPTAFYLCASSLWSTGSTDTQYFGPGTRLTVL.

The DNA for the CDR3 is TGTGCCAGCAGGGCCTCAAATTCAGGGATTGGCTACACCTTC. Translating gives CASRASNSGIGYTF. This chain connects TRBV2 to TRBJ1-2; tentatively, D is TRBD1 (5 bases). CDR1 and CDR2 (germline): SNHLY, FYNNEI. V was trimmed by 6 bases and J by 7 bases, leaving 18 bases between them. CDR3 size: 14 residues.